This T cell receptor beta chain is drawn from a study of blood T cell repertoires in COVID-19. TCRdb's copy holds only in-frame clones and misses some; the assay was immunoSEQ multiplex PCR. The sample lists around 100,000 clones, about 88% seen once, with roughly 8.9% in the top ten. This CDR3 has 14 residues. The V gene lost 1 base and the J gene lost 9 bases, with 11 bases spanning the gap. Germline loops: CDR1 SGHTS, CDR2 YDEGEE. The TCR comes from a woman in her seventies who had recovered from COVID-19. Material: peripheral blood. The chain joins TRBV5-8 to TRBJ2-6; TRBD1 is a possible D gene (5 bases). This CDR3 is CASSLPQGGNVLTF. CDR3 coding DNA: TGTGCCAGCAGCTTGCCCCAGGGTGGCAACGTCCTGACTTTC.